This is a list of T cell receptor beta chains from one sample in a study of shared clonotypes between healthy human individuals. The protocol was immunoSEQ multiplex PCR, while the TCRdb copy is restricted to in-frame clones and leaves out a portion. The profile covers roughly 2.5 million clones, with roughly 92% appearing a single time and over 0.12% taken by the ten largest. The specimen sequenced was naive CD4+ T cells sorted from blood. All receptors come from a man aged 18-30 years in good health. Both conserved end residues are trimmed from each CDR3.

V	J	CDR3
TRBV2	TRBJ1-2	ASSEESSVYGYT
TRBV9	TRBJ2-3	ASSGERTRTDTQY
TRBV11-2	TRBJ1-1	ASSSRRGLDTEAF
TRBV5-6	TRBJ1-2	ASSAKGRDYGYT
TRBV5-1	TRBJ2-5	ASSLIGPPETQY
TRBV4-3	TRBJ2-1	ASSQEGTYYNEQF
TRBV18	TRBJ1-1	ASSQTVNTEAF
TRBV28	TRBJ2-7	ASSPGDRGSYEQY
TRBV6-5	TRBJ1-1	ASSDRGARAF
TRBV7-6	TRBJ1-1	ASSLAGVSTEAF
TRBV15	TRBJ1-3	ATSRDRGSGNTIY
TRBV10-3	TRBJ1-1	AISVSRGEAF
TRBV27	TRBJ2-7	ASSLSSAGGTYEQY
TRBV10-3	TRBJ1-4	AISEGGREKLF
TRBV29-1	TRBJ2-3	SVVRQPSSTDTQY
TRBV2	TRBJ2-1	ASSRDSSYNEQF
TRBV10-3	TRBJ2-6	AIEGSGSGANVLT
TRBV4-2	TRBJ2-7	ASSQRRGTASSYEQY
TRBV6-6	TRBJ1-5	ASSYSTSYQPQH
TRBV4-3	TRBJ2-3	ASSQERASGSLSDTQY
TRBV7-2	TRBJ2-5	ASGFGETQY
TRBV7-2	TRBJ2-5	ASSLGGGGQETQY
TRBV25-1	TRBJ1-3	ASSESGFGNTIY
TRBV11-3	TRBJ1-3	ASSLDYSRGGGNTIY
TRBV6-1	TRBJ2-5	ASSLRAVYETQY
TRBV10-3	TRBJ2-1	AISEPLRGHYNEQF
TRBV30	TRBJ1-4	ASPQGDNEKLF
TRBV11-3	TRBJ2-7	ASSLDRAEQY
TRBV5-4	TRBJ1-4	ASSPGGGGEFGEKLF
TRBV7-9	TRBJ2-7	ASSFFGSSYEQY
TRBV29-1	TRBJ2-7	SVVSIPKGTVFLEQY